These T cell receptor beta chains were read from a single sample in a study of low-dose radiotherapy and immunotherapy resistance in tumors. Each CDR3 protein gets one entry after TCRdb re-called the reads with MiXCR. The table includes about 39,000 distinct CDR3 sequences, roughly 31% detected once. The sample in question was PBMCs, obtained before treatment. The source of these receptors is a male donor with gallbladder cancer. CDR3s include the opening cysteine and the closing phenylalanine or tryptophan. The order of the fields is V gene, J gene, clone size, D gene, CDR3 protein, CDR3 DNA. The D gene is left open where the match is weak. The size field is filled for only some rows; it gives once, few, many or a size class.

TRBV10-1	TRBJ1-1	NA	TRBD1	CASSRGRLGQGNTEAFF	TGCGCCAGCAGCAGAGGACGTCTTGGACAGGGGAACACTGAAGCTTTCTTT
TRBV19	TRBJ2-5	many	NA	CASRIAGETQYF	TGTGCCAGTAGGATCGCCGGGGAGACCCAGTACTTC
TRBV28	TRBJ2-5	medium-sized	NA	CASSLPSQYKETQYF	TGTGCCAGCAGTTTACCCAGCCAATATAAAGAGACCCAGTACTTC
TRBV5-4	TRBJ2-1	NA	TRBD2	CASSLVGGGVGDEQFF	TGTGCCAGCAGCTTGGTTGGGGGGGGGGTCGGTGATGAGCAGTTCTTC
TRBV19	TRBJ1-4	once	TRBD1	CASSPGQGNEKLFF	TGTGCCAGTAGTCCGGGACAGGGGAACGAAAAACTGTTTTTT
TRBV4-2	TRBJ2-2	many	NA	CASSQDPGGGSGELFF	TGTGCCAGCAGCCAAGATCCGGGGGGCGGGTCCGGGGAGCTGTTTTTT
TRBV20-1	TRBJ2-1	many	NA	CSANQRGNYNEQFF	TGCAGTGCAAACCAACGGGGTAACTACAATGAGCAGTTCTTC
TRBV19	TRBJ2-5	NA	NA	CASSIPGGDETQYF	TGTGCCAGTAGTATACCCGGGGGAGACGAGACCCAGTACTTC
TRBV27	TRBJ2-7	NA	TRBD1	CASSRGTDLTYEQYF	TGTGCCAGCTCTAGAGGGACAGACTTAACCTACGAGCAGTACTTC
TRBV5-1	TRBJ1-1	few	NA	CASSGPGPPTEAFF	TGCGCCAGCAGCGGTCCGGGACCACCTACTGAAGCTTTCTTT
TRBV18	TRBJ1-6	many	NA	CASSEQPGTGYNSPLHF	TGTGCCAGCTCCGAGCAGCCTGGGACGGGATATAATTCACCCCTCCACTTT
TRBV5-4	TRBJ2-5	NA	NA	CASTMGETQYF	TGTGCCAGCACGATGGGGGAGACCCAGTACTTC
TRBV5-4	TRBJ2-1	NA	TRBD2	CASSIQAGGPVNEQFF	TGTGCCAGCAGCATACAAGCGGGAGGGCCGGTTAATGAGCAGTTCTTC
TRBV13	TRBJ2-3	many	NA	CASSLEGGEPDTQYF	TGTGCCAGCAGCTTAGAGGGCGGGGAGCCAGATACGCAGTATTTT
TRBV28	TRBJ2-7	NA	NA	CASTSGDSSYEQYF	TGTGCCAGCACCTCGGGGGACAGCTCCTACGAGCAGTACTTC
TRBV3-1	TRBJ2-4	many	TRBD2	CASSQDPSGGATSIQYF	TGTGCCAGCAGCCAAGATCCTAGCGGGGGGGCTACGAGCATTCAGTACTTC
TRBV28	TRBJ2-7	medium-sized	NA	CASSLMGNNLGFLHEQYF	TGTGCCAGCAGTTTAATGGGCAACAACCTAGGGTTCCTGCACGAGCAGTACTTC
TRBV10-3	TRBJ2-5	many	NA	CAISESTEETQYF	TGTGCCATCAGTGAGTCGACTGAAGAGACCCAGTACTTC
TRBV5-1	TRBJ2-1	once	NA	CASSLVEGDEQFF	TGCGCCAGCAGCTTGGTTGAGGGCGATGAGCAGTTCTTC
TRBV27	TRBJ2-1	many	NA	CASSPQATLTGRQFF	TGTGCCAGCAGTCCCCAAGCCACACTCACCGGGAGGCAGTTCTTC
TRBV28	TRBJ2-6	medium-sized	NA	CASRGSQGAHSGANVLTF	TGTGCCAGCAGAGGTTCGCAGGGAGCCCACTCTGGGGCCAACGTCCTGACTTTC
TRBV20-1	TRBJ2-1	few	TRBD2	CSARDLESGVTYNEQFF	TGCAGTGCTAGAGACCTAGAGAGCGGGGTTACTTACAATGAGCAGTTCTTC
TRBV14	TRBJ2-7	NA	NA	CASSPERVVGYEQYF	TGTGCCAGCAGCCCCGAGCGAGTAGTTGGTTACGAGCAGTACTTC
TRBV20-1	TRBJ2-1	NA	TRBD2	CSAPSGNEQFF	TGCAGTGCTCCTAGCGGTAATGAGCAGTTCTTC
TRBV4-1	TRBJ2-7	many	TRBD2	CASSHKASGTYEQYF	TGCGCCAGCAGCCACAAGGCTAGCGGTACCTACGAGCAGTACTTC
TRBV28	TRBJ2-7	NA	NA	CASSSDRSYEQYF	TGTGCCAGCAGTTCTGACAGATCCTACGAGCAGTACTTC
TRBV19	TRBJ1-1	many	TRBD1	CASSINRGRGWNTEAFF	TGTGCCAGTAGTATCAACAGGGGGCGAGGCTGGAACACTGAAGCTTTCTTT
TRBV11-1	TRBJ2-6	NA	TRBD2	CASSSGLAGTSRANVLTF	TGTGCCAGCAGCTCGGGACTAGCGGGGACCTCTCGGGCCAACGTCCTGACTTTC
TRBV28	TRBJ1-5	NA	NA	CASLQGKGNQPQHF	TGTGCCAGCCTACAGGGAAAGGGCAATCAGCCCCAGCATTTT
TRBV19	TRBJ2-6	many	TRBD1	CATSGQGSGANVLTF	TGTGCCACGAGTGGACAGGGCTCCGGGGCCAACGTCCTGACTTTC
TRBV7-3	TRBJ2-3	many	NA	CASSWTSTDTQYF	TGTGCCAGCAGTTGGACAAGCACAGATACGCAGTATTTT
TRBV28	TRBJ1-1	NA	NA	CASSVRGRNTEAFF	TGTGCCAGCTCGGTACGGGGCAGAAACACTGAAGCTTTCTTT
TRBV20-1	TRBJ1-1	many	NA	CSASISGGPWTEAFF	TGCAGTGCTAGTATTAGCGGGGGGCCATGGACTGAAGCTTTCTTT
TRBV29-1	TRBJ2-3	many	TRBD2	CSVSTTSAVRGDTQYF	TGCAGCGTCTCCACGACTAGCGCCGTTAGGGGAGATACGCAGTATTTT
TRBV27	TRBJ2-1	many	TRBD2	CASRLGLAGGWNEQFF	TGTGCCAGCAGACTGGGACTAGCGGGGGGTTGGAATGAGCAGTTCTTC
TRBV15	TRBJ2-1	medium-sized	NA	CATTRTLTYNEQFF	TGTGCCACCACCCGGACCCTTACCTACAATGAGCAGTTCTTC
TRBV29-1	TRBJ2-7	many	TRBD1	CSVVPGQSYEQYF	TGCAGCGTTGTGCCGGGACAGAGCTACGAGCAGTACTTC
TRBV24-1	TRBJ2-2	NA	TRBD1	CATSDIPRQGAAGELFF	TGTGCCACCAGTGACATACCCCGACAGGGGGCCGCCGGGGAGCTGTTTTTT
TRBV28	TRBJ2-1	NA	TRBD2	CASSFTLLAGVNNEQFF	TGTGCCAGCAGTTTCACCCTACTAGCGGGGGTTAACAATGAGCAGTTCTTC
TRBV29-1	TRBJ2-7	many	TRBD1	CSVARDRVTYEQYF	TGCAGCGTTGCCCGGGACAGGGTTACCTACGAGCAGTACTTC
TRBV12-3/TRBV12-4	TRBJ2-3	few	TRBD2	CASSPGRAGPVTQYF	TGTGCCAGCAGCCCCGGGAGGGCGGGGCCAGTTACGCAGTATTTT
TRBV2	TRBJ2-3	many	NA	CASSWAGADTQYF	TGTGCCAGCAGTTGGGCAGGGGCTGATACGCAGTATTTT
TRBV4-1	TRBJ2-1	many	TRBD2	CASSQGLAGLYNEQFF	TGCGCCAGCAGCCAAGGACTAGCGGGACTGTACAATGAGCAGTTCTTC
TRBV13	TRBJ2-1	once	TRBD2	CASSLTAGVYNEQFF	TGTGCCAGCAGCTTAACGGCGGGAGTGTACAATGAGCAGTTCTTC
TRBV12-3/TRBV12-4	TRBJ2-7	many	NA	CASSSPWVEQYF	TGTGCCAGCAGTTCCCCCTGGGTCGAGCAGTACTTC
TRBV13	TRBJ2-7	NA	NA	CASTNQTSMYLCASSRDYYEQYF	NA